This T cell receptor (beta chain) is from a study of T cell responses to AZD1222 COVID-19 vaccine. Whole-study findings and limits: CD4 TCRs linked to vaccination spanned spike, dominating at 160-218 and 743-854.

Concerning this clone itself: Antigen unknown.

Sequenced by immunoSEQ multiplex PCR; TCRdb stores in-frame clones only, minus some. The sample lists nearly 95,000 clones, around 90% occurring once. In germline, CDR1 is SGHDN, CDR2 FVKESK. Trimming removed 3 bases from V and 3 bases from J; junction bases left unmatched: 4. The CDR3 covers 16 residues. The V and J genes are TRBV14 and TRBJ2-2, with TRBD2 identical over 10 bases. The sequencing here drew on peripheral blood, taken on day 0 of AZD1222 vaccination. This clonotype was sampled from an adult in good health. CDR3 sequence reads: CASSQLAGVYTGELFF. DNA for the CDR3: TGTGCCAGCAGCCAGCTAGCGGGGGTGTACACCGGGGAGCTGTTTTTT.